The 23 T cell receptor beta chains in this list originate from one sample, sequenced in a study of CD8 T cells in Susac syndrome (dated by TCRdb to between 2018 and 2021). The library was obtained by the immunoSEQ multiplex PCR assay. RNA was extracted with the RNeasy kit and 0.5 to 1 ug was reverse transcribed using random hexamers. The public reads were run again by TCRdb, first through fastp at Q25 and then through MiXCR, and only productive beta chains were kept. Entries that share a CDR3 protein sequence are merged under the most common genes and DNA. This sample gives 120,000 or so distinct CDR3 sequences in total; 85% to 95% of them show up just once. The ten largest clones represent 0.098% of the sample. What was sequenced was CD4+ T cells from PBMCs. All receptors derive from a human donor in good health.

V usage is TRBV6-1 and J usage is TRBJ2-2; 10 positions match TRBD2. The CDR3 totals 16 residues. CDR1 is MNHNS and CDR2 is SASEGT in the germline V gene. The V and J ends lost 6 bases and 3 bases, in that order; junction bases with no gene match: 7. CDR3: CASRRSSGSDTGELFF. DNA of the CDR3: TGTGCCAGCAGGCGTTCTAGCGGGAGTGACACCGGGGAGCTGTTTTTT.

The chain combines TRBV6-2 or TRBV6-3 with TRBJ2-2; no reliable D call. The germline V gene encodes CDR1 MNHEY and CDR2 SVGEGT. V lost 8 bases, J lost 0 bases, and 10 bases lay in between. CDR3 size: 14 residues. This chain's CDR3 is CASSLNSNTGELFF. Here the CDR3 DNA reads TGTGCCAGCTCACTAAACTCGAACACCGGGGAGCTGTTTTTT.

The CDR3 sequence is CASSSISGTSYAGELFF. The DNA of the CDR3 is TGTGCCAGCAGCTCTATATCCGGGACTAGCTACGCCGGGGAGCTGTTTTTT. V gene TRBV7-3 combines with J gene TRBJ2-2; 9 bases map to TRBD2. The CDR3 is made up of 17 amino acids. V lost 4 bases to trimming and J lost 6 bases; unmatched junction nucleotides: 12. Looked up from germline, CDR1 is SGHTA and CDR2 is FQGTGA.

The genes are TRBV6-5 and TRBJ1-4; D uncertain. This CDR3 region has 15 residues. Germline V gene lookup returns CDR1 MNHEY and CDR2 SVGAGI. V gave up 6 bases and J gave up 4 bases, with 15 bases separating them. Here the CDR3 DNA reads TGTGCCAGCAGGCACGGCGCAGCGGGTAATGAAAAACTGTTTTTT. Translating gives CASRHGAAGNEKLFF.

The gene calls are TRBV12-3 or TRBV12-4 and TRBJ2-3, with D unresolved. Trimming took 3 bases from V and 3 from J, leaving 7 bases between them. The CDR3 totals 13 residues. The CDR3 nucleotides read TGTGCCAGCAGTTTGGCTTCTACAGATACGCAGTATTTT. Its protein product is CASSLASTDTQYF.

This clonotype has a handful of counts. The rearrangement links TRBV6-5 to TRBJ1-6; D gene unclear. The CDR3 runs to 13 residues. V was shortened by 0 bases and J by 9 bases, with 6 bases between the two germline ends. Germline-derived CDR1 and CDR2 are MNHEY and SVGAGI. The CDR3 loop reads CASSYSLSSPLHF. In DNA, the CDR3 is TGTGCCAGCAGTTACTCGTTAAGTTCACCCCTCCACTTT.

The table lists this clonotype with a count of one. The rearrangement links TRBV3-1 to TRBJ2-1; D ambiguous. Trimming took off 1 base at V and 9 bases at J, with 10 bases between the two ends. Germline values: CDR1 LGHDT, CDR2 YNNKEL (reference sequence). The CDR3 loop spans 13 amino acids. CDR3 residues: CASSQGGLGEQFF. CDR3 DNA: TGTGCCAGCAGCCAAGGGGGATTGGGTGAGCAGTTCTTC.

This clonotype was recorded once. The CDR3 loop reads CAWSVKARASYEQYF. CDR3 bases: TGTGCCTGGAGTGTAAAGGCCAGGGCATCCTACGAGCAGTACTTC. This rearrangement joins TRBV30 to TRBJ2-7; a weak D match, TRBD1 (5 bases). Germline V gives CDR1 GTSNPN, CDR2 SVGIG (reference sequence). The length of the CDR3 is 15 residues. V was trimmed by 0 bases and J by 1 base, leaving 13 bases between them.

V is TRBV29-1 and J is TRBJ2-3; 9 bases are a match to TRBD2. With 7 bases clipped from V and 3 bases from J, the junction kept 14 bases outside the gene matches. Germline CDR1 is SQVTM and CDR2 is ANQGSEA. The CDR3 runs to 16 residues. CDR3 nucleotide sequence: TGCAGCGCTCTACCCCGACTAGCGGTCTCGACAGATACGCAGTATTTT. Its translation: CSALPRLAVSTDTQYF.

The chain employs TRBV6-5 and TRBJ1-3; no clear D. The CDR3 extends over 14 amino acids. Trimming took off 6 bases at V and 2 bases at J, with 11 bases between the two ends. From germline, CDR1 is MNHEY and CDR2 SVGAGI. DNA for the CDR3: TGTGCCAGCAGACCTCTGAGGGCTGGAAACACCATATATTTT. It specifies CASRPLRAGNTIYF.

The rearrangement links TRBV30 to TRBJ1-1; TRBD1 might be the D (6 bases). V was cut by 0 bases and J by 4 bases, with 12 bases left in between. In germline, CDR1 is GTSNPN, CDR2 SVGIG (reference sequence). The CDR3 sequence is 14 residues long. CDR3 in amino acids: CAWSVGRGSTEAFF. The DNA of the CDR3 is TGTGCCTGGAGTGTCGGCAGGGGATCCACTGAAGCTTTCTTT.

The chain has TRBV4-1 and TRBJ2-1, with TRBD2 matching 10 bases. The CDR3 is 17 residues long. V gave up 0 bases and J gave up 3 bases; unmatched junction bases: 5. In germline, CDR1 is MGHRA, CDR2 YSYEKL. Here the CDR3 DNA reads TGCGCCAGCAGCCAAGATCAAGCGGGAGGGAACTACAATGAGCAGTTCTTC. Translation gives CASSQDQAGGNYNEQFF.

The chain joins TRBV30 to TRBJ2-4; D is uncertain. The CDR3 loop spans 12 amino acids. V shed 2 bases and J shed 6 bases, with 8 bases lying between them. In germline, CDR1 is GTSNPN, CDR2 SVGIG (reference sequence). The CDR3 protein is CAWSKRINIQYF. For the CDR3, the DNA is TGTGCCTGGAGTAAACGGATAAACATTCAGTACTTC.

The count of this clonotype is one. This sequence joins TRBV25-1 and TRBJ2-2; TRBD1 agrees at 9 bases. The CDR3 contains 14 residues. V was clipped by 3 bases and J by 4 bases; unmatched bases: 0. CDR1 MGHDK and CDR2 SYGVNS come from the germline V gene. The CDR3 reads CASSETGGTGELFF. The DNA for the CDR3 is TGTGCCAGCAGTGAGACAGGGGGCACCGGGGAGCTGTTTTTT.

CDR3 nucleotide sequence: TGCAGCGTTGAGGGACTAGCCGTGAAGAGGCAGTACTTC. Residues: CSVEGLAVKRQYF. The chain has TRBV29-1 and TRBJ2-7, with 9 bases matching TRBD2. The V gene's germline CDR1 is SQVTM and CDR2 ANQGSEA. The CDR3 is 13 residues long. V was pared by 3 bases and J by 9 bases, with 9 bases of the junction left unmatched.

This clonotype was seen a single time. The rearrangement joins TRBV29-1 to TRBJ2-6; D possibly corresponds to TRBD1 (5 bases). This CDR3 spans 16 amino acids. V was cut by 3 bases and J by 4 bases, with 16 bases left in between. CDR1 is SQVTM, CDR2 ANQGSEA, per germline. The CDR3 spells CSVDLARGSGANVLTF. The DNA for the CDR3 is TGCAGCGTTGACCTGGCAAGGGGCTCCGGGGCCAACGTCCTGACTTTC.

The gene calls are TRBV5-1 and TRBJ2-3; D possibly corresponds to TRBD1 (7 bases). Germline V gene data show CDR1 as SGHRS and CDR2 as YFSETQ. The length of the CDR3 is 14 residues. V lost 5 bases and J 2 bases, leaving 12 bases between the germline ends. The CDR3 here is CASSPGGPTDTQYF. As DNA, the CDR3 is TGCGCCAGCAGTCCAGGGGGGCCCACAGATACGCAGTATTTT. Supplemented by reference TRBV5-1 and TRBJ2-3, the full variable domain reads KAGVTQTPRYLIKTRGQQVTLSCSPISGHRSVSWYQQTPGQGLQFLFEYFSETQRNKGNFPGRFSGRQFSNSRSEMNVSTLELGDSALYLCASSPGGPTDTQYFGPGTRLTVL.

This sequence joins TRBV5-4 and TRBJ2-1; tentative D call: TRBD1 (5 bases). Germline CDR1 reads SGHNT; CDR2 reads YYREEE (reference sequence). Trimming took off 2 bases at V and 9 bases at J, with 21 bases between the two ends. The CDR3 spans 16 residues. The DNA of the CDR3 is TGTGCCAGCAGCTTCGGTGGATTTAGGACAACAGGTGAGCAGTTCTTC. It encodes CASSFGGFRTTGEQFF.

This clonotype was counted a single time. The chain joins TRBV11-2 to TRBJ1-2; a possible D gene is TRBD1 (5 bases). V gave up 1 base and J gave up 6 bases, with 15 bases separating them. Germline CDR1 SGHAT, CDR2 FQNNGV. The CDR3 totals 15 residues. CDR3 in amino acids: CASSLGQGGADGYTF. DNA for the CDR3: TGTGCCAGCAGCTTAGGTCAGGGTGGTGCGGATGGCTACACCTTC.

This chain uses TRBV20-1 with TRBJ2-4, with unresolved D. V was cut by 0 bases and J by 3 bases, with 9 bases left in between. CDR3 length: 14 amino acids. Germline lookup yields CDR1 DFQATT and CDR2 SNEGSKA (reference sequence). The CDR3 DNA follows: TGCAGTGCTAGAGACAATGGCAACAAAAACATTCAGTACTTC. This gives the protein CSARDNGNKNIQYF.

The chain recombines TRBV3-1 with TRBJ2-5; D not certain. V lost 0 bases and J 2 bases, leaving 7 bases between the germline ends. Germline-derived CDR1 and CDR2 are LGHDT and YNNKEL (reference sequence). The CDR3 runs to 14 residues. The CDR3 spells CASSQDLRQETQYF. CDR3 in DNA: TGTGCCAGCAGCCAAGATCTAAGGCAAGAGACCCAGTACTTC.

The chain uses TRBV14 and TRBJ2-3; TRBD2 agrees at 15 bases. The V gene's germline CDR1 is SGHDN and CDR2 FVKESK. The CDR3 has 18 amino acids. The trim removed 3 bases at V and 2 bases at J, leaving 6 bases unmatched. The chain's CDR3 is CASSHGLAGGQFTDTQYF. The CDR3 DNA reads TGTGCCAGCAGCCATGGACTAGCGGGAGGGCAGTTCACAGATACGCAGTATTTT.

The chain's CDR3 is CSATVQETQYF. The DNA of the CDR3 is TGCAGTGCGACGGTACAAGAGACCCAGTACTTC. The chain is built from TRBV20-1 and TRBJ2-5; no reliable D call. Trimming removed 6 bases at V and 2 bases at J, with 7 bases between. This CDR3 is 11 amino acids long. Germline CDR1 DFQATT, CDR2 SNEGSKA (reference sequence).